This T cell receptor (beta chain) was obtained from a study of OX40 agonist ivuxolimab in advanced cancers. Background on the whole study: Ivuxolimab, which targeted the costimulatory receptor OX40 (CD134), was an agonistic, fully human IgG2 monoclonal antibody. Intravenous ivuxolimab was administered to patients every 2 weeks at six dose levels: 0.01, 0.1, 0.3, 1.5, 3 and 10 mg/kg. Of the 50 or so patients in dose escalation, some 20 had hepatocellular carcinoma, about 15 had melanoma, 9 had renal cell carcinoma and 9 had head and neck cancer. In the dose-escalation cohort, more than 75% of patients were male, and the mean age was roughly 60 years, with a range of roughly 23 to 85. Prior anti-PD-1, anti-PD-L1 or anti-CTLA-4 therapy was permitted, and 35% to 40% of dose-escalation patients had received checkpoint inhibitors. Three dose-escalation patients achieved partial responses, one with hepatocellular carcinoma and two with cutaneous melanoma. Peripheral TCRbeta sequencing aimed to test whether ivuxolimab altered TCR sequence diversity and caused clonal T-cell expansion. The paper reports the monotherapy dose-escalation portion (N of about 54 patients) of the phase I ivuxolimab trial. What the study reported, not specific to this receptor: Low levels of normalized T-cell clonal expansion were also shown by some nonresponding patients. After ivuxolimab, expanded clones were on average more numerous among CD8+ T cells than among CD4+ T cells. At doses of 0.1 to 3.0 mg/kg, clonal expansion of both CD4+ and CD8+ blood T cells was observed from baseline to week 6. The antigen specificity of the peripheral T cells that underwent clonal expansion was not determined. Partial responders in the 0.1-3.0 mg/kg groups had among the lowest normalized peripheral clonal expansion, especially among CD8+ T cells.

The trial excluded patients who had a history of autoimmune disease or were on systemic immunosuppression. Peripheral blood for TCR sequencing was drawn from every dose cohort at baseline, at cycle 4 day 1 and at cycle 7 day 1. The samples were taken from a phase I, first-in-human, multicenter, open-label dose-escalation trial of ivuxolimab. Adults with locally advanced or metastatic melanoma, renal cell carcinoma, hepatocellular carcinoma or head and neck squamous cell carcinoma were enrolled in the trial. Before TCR sequencing, CD4+ T cells and CD8+ T cells were sorted from peripheral blood as separate populations. A word on this clone: Its binding antigen is unknown. One base away there is no much larger clone; base qualities are not given.

Inclusive of the bounding cysteine and phenylalanine, the CDR3 is 14 residues long. Here the CDR3 DNA is all that survives: 42 bases in frame from base 1. At the junction V is shortened by 1 base and J by 9 bases; bases outside the gene matches: 5. As encoded in the germline V gene, CDR1 is SGHTA while CDR2 is FQGNSA. For sequencing of the TCRbeta CDR3 region, genomic DNA was extracted from the sorted cells. The immunoSEQ Assay was used to sequence the TCRbeta CDR3 regions. TCRdb limited this immuneACCESS table to in-frame rearrangements with V and J called. A share of clones is missing; checked studies link under half to unresolved V genes, and the rest is unexplained. The sample table shows tens of thousands of clones, and approximately 78% are seen once. Clones ranked in the top ten supply 0.6% to 0.8% of the sample.

The source of this sequence is an adult with an advanced solid tumor such as melanoma, head and neck, liver or kidney cancer. Sequences were derived from CD4+ or CD8+ T cells sorted from blood, sampled in a trial of the OX40 agonist ivuxolimab. The chain couples TRBV7-2 to TRBJ2-4; TRBD1 aligns with 8 central bases. This receptor has the CDR3 CASSLGQGIGIQYF. The nucleotide sequence is TGTGCCAGCAGCTTAGGACAGGGGATTGGCATTCAGTACTTC.